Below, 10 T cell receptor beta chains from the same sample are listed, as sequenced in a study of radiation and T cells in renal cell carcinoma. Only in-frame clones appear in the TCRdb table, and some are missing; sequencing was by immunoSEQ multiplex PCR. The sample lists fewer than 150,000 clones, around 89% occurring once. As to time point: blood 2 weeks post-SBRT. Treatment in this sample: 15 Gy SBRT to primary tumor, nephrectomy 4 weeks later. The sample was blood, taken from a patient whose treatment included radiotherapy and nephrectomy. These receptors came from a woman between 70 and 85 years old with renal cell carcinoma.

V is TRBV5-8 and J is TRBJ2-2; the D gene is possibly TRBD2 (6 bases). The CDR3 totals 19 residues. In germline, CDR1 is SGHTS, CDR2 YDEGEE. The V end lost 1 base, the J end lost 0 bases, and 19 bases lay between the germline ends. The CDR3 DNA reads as TGTGCCAGCAGCTTGAATTACGGGAGTAGCGGAGCGAACACCGGGGAGCTGTTTTTT. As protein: CASSLNYGSSGANTGELFF.

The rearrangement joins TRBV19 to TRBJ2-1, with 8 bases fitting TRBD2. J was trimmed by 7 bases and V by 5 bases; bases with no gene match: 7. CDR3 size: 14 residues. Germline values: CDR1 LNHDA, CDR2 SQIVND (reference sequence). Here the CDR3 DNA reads TGTGCCAGTAGTCCAGTAGCGGGGTCAAATGAGCAGTTCTTC. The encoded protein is CASSPVAGSNEQFF.

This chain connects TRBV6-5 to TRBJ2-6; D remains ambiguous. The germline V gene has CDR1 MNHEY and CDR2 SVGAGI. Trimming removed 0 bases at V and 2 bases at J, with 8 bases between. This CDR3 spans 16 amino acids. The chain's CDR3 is CASSYSGVTGANVLTF. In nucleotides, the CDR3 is TGTGCCAGCAGTTACTCAGGCGTAACTGGGGCCAACGTCCTGACTTTC.

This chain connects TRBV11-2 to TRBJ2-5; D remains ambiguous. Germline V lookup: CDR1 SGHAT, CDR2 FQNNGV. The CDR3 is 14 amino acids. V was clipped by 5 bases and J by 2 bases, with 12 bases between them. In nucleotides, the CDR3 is TGTGCCAGCAGCCCGCCCGGTGGGCAAGAGACCCAGTACTTC. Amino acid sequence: CASSPPGGQETQYF.

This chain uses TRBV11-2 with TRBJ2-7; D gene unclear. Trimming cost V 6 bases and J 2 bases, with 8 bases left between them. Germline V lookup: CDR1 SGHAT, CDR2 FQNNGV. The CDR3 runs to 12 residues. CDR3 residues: CASSYITYEQYF. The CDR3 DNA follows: TGTGCCAGCAGTTACATCACCTACGAGCAGTACTTC.

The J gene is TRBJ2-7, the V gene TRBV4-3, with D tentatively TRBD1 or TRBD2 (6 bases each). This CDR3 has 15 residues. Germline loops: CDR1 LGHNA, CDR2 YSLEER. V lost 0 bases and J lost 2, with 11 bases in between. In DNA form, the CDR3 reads TGCGCCAGCAGCCAAGATTGGGGGGCAGCCTACGAGCAGTACTTC. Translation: CASSQDWGAAYEQYF.

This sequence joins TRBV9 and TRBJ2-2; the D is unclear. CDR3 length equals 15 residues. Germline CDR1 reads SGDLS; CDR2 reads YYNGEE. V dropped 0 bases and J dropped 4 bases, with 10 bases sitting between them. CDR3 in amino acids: CASSVEAAATGELFF. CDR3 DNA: TGTGCCAGCAGCGTAGAGGCGGCGGCCACCGGGGAGCTGTTTTTT.

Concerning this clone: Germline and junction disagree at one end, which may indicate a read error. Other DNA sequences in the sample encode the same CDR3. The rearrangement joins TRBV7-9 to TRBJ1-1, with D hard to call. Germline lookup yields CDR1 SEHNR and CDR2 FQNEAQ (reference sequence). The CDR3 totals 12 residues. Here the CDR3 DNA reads TGTGCCACCTTACTGCTGAACACTGAGGCTTTCTTT. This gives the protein CATLLLNTEAFF.

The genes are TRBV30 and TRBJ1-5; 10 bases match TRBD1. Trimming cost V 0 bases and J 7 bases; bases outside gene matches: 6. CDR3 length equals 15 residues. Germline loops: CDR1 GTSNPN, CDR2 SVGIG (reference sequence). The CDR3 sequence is CAWSVPGQGGQPQHF. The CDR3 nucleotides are TGTGCCTGGAGTGTTCCCGGACAGGGGGGACAGCCCCAGCATTTT.

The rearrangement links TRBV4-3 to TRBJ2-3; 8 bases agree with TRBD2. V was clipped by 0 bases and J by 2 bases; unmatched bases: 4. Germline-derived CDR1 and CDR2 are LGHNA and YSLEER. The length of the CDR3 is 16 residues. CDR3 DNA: TGCGCCAGCAGCCAAGATTTGCGGGGGGTCACAGATACGCAGTATTTT. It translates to CASSQDLRGVTDTQYF.